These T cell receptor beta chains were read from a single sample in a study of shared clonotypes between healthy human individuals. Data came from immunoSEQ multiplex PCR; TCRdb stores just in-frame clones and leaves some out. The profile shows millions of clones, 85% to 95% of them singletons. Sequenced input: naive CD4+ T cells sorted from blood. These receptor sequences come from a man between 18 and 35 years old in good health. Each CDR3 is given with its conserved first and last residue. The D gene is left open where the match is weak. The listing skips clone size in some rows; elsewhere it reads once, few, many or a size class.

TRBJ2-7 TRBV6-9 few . TGTGCCAGCAGTTATGTTGTGTTTCGGAGCTCCTACGAGCAGTACTTC CASSYVVFRSSYEQYF
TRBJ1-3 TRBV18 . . TGTGCCAGCTCCACAAGTGGCCTCTCTGGAAACACCATATATTTT CASSTSGLSGNTIYF
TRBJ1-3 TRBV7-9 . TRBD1 TGTGCCAGCAGCTTCCGGACAGGGGATCTCACCATATATTTT CASSFRTGDLTIYF
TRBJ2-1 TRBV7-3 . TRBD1 TGTGCCAGCAGCTCCAGGACAGGGGGTGAGCAGTTCTTC CASSSRTGGEQFF
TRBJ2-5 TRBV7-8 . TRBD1 TGTGCCAGCAGGGGACAGGGCCGAGAGACCCAGTACTTC CASRGQGRETQYF
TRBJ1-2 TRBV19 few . TGTGCCAGTAGTATCTTACCAGGGTTCGGTGGCTACACCTTC CASSILPGFGGYTF
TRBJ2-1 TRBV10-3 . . TGTGCCATCTCCGGGTTAGCGAATGAGCAGTTCTTC CAISGLANEQFF
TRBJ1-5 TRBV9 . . TGTGCCAGCAGCGTAGGGCTGGGTAGTCAGCCCCAGCATTTT CASSVGLGSQPQHF
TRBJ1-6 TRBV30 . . TGTGCCTGGACCGACTATAATTCACCCCTCCACTTT CAWTDYNSPLHF
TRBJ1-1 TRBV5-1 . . TGCGCCAGCAGCACCCAGACAGCCTCGGGGACTGAAGCTTTCTTT CASSTQTASGTEAFF
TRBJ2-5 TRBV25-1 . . TGTGCCAGCCGGGGGGCCACCTTAAAGACCCAGTACTTC CASRGATLKTQYF
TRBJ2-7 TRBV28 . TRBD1 TGTGCCAGCAGTCTACAGGGGTCGCGCGAGCAGTACTTC CASSLQGSREQYF
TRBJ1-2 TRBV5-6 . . TGTGCCAGCAGCTTAGGACTAAATGGCTACACCTTC CASSLGLNGYTF
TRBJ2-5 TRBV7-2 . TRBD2 TGTGCCAGCAGCTCCGGAGAGGCGGGAGGGCAAGAGACCCAGTACTTC CASSSGEAGGQETQYF
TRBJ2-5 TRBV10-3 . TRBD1 TGTGCCATCGGACAGGGGATAGTCGGTGAGGAGACCCAGTACTTC CAIGQGIVGEETQYF
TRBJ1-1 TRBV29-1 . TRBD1 TGCAGCCTGTCCCCTGGGACAGCTGAAGCTTTCTTT CSLSPGTAEAFF
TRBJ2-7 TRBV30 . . TGTGCCTGGAGTCGGGACTCCTACGAGCAGTACTTC CAWSRDSYEQYF
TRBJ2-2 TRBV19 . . TGTGCCAGTACTCTCTGGAGGGAGCTGTTTTTT CASTLWRELFF
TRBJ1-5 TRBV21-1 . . TGTGCCAGCCGGGTCCCACAGGGGAATAGCAATCAGCCCCAGCATTTT CASRVPQGNSNQPQHF
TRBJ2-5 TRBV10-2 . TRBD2 TGCGCCAGCAGGGTTAGCGGGAGAGAGACCCAGTACTTC CASRVSGRETQYF
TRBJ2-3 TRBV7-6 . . TGTGCCAGCAGCTTAGGCACGGGGTCCCGCGATACGCAGTATTTT CASSLGTGSRDTQYF
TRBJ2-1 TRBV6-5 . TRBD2 TGTGCCAGCAGAATAGCGGGAGGGTCCTACAATGAGCAGTTCTTC CASRIAGGSYNEQFF
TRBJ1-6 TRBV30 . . TGTGCCTGGAGTGTACCCTACGATTCACCCCTCCACTTT CAWSVPYDSPLHF
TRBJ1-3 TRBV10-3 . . TGTGCCGCGATGGCCTCTGGAAACACCATATATTTT CAAMASGNTIYF
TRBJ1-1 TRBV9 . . TGTGCCAGCAGCGTAGGGGCCGAAAACACTGAAGCTTTCTTT CASSVGAENTEAFF
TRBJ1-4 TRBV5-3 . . TGTGCCAGAAGCCCATGGACCCATAATGAAAAACTGTTTTTT CARSPWTHNEKLFF
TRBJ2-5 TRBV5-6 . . TGTGCCAGCAGCTTGTTGTACCCGAACGAGCCCCAGTACTTC CASSLLYPNEPQYF
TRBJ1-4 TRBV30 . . TGTGCCTGGAGTGAATCTTCGGGACTCAGAAATGAAAAACTGTTTTTT CAWSESSGLRNEKLFF
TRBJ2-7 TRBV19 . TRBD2 TGTGCCAGTAGTTACGGGGCGGGAGGTTACGAGCAGTACTTC CASSYGAGGYEQYF